A selection of T cell receptor beta chains follows, all from one sample in a study of blood T cell repertoires in COVID-19. Generated by immunoSEQ multiplex PCR, the TCRdb table keeps only in-frame clones and is missing some. Altogether under 250,000 clones are present, nearly 90% being singletons, with the ten largest covering approximately 4.3%. The sequenced material came from PBMCs or T cells enriched from blood (not recorded which). The receptors here all came from a woman between 25 and 40 years old with acute COVID-19. CDR3s leave out the opening cysteine and the closing phenylalanine or tryptophan. Each record gives: V gene, J gene, D gene, CDR3 protein. The D gene is left open where the match is weak.

>TRBV2|TRBJ1-2|.
ASSERTENNYGYT
>TRBV5-5|TRBJ1-1|.
ASSLAAGRTEAF
>TRBV5-5|TRBJ1-2|TRBD1
ASSLGDRSGYT
>TRBV30|TRBJ1-5|.
AWSDGVGQPQH
>TRBV28|TRBJ1-2|.
ASTSSGYYGYT
>TRBV4-1|TRBJ1-2|.
ASRPLTLTVNYGYT
>TRBV19|TRBJ1-6|.
ASSTAGSSPLH
>TRBV2|TRBJ2-7|.
ASRRGGSYEQY
>TRBV12-3/TRBV12-4|TRBJ1-3|.
ASSEHGNTIY
>TRBV14|TRBJ1-6|.
ASSQVSGDNSPLH
>TRBV7-2|TRBJ2-7|TRBD2
ASSSGANYEQY
>TRBV7-2|TRBJ2-4|TRBD2
ASSWGREAKNIQY
>TRBV2|TRBJ2-2|.
ASRRLGGDDGELF
>TRBV5-6|TRBJ2-7|TRBD1
ASSPADRVVYEQY
>TRBV28|TRBJ1-5|.
ASCQGWQPQH
>TRBV7-3|TRBJ1-1|.
ASSLTGPPMAEAF
>TRBV6-1|TRBJ1-1|TRBD1
ASSEQGALGTEAF
>TRBV29-1|TRBJ2-3|TRBD2
SVGHTSGGGADTQY
>TRBV29-1|TRBJ2-5|.
SVVQGGEETQY
>TRBV6-1|TRBJ2-7|.
ASSEAREQY
>TRBV9|TRBJ1-2|.
ASREANYGYT
>TRBV20-1|TRBJ1-1|.
SASSRGNTEAF
>TRBV6-5|TRBJ2-7|TRBD1
ASSRTGYYEQY
>TRBV7-2|TRBJ2-5|TRBD1
ASSLAGQLQETQY
>TRBV15|TRBJ2-1|TRBD2
ATSRNSGGDYEQF
>TRBV29-1|TRBJ1-2|.
SVAGLNYGYT
>TRBV11-2|TRBJ2-7|TRBD1
ASSLGTGASYEQY
>TRBV19|TRBJ2-7|.
ASSMGQNYEQY
>TRBV7-6|TRBJ1-4|.
ASSLLAATNEKLF
>TRBV7-3|TRBJ1-1|.
ASSLRSPGGNTEAF
>TRBV19|TRBJ1-1|.
ASSPRGHAWDTEAF
>TRBV2|TRBJ1-5|.
ASSQGGGNQPQH
>TRBV2|TRBJ2-7|.
ASSAIQGGEQY
>TRBV11-2|TRBJ1-2|.
ASSLDSLILYGYT
>TRBV29-1|TRBJ1-2|.
SVESGSLTNYGYT
>TRBV19|TRBJ1-5|.
ASKQGSGQPQH
>TRBV7-9|TRBJ1-5|TRBD1
ASSQWSGTGDQPQH
>TRBV30|TRBJ1-6|.
AWSQGFGNSPLH
>TRBV28|TRBJ2-3|TRBD1
ASSTPQGAYTDTQY
>TRBV3-1/TRBV3-2|TRBJ1-5|TRBD1
ASSPRRTGGQPQH